The present entry profiles one T cell receptor beta chain with its context. No antigen is known for it. This same CDR3 is encoded by further DNA sequences in the sample. This entry is derived from a study of shared clonotypes between healthy human individuals. Trimming at V came to 0 bases and at J to 1 base, leaving 3 bases not matched to a gene. The CDR3 length is 16 residues. The germline V gene has CDR1 SGDLS and CDR2 YYNGEE. Positive CCR7 selection of CD45RO-negative cells yielded the naive CD8 cells, and terminally differentiated effector memory CD45RA+ cells were excluded. Study outcomes and limitations: The rarefaction results pointed to incomplete sorted-subset sequencing despite large depth. The diversity represented, both genetic and in exposure history, was limited by few donors.

Only in-frame clones appear in the TCRdb table, and some are missing; sequencing was by immunoSEQ multiplex PCR. The sample shows some 2,100,000 clones, approximately 94% of them seen only once. The sequence was obtained from a man younger than 35 in good health. Some clones in this sample may be carry-over from other donors' samples. The sample taken for sequencing was naive CD8+ T cells from PBMCs. V and J are TRBV9 and TRBJ2-1, with 8 positions matching TRBD2. The CDR3 is CASSVELAGSYNEQFF. The CDR3 coding sequence is TGTGCCAGCAGCGTAGAGTTAGCGGGATCCTACAATGAGCAGTTCTTC.